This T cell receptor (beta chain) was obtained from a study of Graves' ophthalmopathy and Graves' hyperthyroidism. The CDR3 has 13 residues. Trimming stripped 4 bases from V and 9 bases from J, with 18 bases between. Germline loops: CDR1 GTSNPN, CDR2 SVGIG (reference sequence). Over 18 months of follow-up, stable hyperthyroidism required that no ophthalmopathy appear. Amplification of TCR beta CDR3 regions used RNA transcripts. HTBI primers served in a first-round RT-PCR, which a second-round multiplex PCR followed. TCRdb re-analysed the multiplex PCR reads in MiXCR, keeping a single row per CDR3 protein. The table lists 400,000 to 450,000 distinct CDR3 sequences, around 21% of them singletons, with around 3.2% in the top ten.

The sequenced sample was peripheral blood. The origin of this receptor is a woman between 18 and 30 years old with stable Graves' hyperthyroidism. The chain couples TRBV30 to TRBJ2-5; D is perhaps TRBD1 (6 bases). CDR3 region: CAWTAGQSVAQYF. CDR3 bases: TGTGCCTGGACCGCCGGACAGAGTGTAGCCCAGTACTTC.